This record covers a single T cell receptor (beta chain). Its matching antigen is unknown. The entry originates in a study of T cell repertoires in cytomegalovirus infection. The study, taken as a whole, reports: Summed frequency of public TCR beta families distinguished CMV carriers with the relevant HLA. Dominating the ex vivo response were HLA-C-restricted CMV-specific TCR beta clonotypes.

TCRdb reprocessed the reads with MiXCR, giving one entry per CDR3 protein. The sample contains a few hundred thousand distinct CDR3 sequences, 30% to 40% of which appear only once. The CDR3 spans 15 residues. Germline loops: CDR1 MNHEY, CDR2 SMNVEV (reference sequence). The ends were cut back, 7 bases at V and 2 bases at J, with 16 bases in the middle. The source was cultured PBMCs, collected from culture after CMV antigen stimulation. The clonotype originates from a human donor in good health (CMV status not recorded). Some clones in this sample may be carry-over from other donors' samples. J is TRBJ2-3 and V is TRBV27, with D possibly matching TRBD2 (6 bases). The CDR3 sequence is CASTGREAYTDTQYF. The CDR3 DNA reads TGTGCCAGCACTGGAAGGGAGGCCTACACAGATACGCAGTATTTT.